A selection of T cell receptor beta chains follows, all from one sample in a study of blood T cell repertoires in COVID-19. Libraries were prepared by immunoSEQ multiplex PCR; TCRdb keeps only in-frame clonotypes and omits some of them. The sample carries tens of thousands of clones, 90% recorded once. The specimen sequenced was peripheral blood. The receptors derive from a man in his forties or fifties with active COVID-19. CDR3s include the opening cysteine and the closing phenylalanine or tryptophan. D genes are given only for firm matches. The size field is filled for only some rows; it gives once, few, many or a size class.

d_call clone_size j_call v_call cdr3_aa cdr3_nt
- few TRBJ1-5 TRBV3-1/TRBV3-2 CASSQGAGHNQPQHF TGTGCCAGCAGCCAGGGGGCAGGGCACAATCAGCCCCAGCATTTT
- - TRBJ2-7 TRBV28 CASFGTPYEQYF TGTGCCAGCTTCGGGACACCATACGAGCAGTACTTC
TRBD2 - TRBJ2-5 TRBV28 CASRHRGLAGELQETQYF TGTGCCAGCAGACATAGGGGACTAGCGGGGGAGTTACAAGAGACCCAGTACTTC
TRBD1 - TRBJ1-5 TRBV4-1 CASSLQGGGNQPQHF TGCGCCAGCAGCCTACAGGGGGGAGGCAATCAGCCCCAGCATTTT
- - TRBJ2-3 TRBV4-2 CASSFGGSADTQYF TGTGCCAGCAGCTTCGGCGGTAGCGCAGATACGCAGTATTTT
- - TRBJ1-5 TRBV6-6 CASSSPDRPNQPQHF TGTGCCAGCAGTTCCCCCGACAGGCCAAATCAGCCCCAGCATTTT
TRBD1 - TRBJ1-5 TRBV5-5 CASRGGTGSNQPQHF TGTGCCAGCAGGGGTGGGACAGGTAGCAATCAGCCCCAGCATTTT
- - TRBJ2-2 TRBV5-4 CASSLPPQGSANTGELFF TGTGCCAGCAGCTTGCCACCCCAAGGGAGCGCGAACACCGGGGAGCTGTTTTTT
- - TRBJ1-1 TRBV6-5 CASSLQGTKNTEAFF TGTGCCAGCAGTTTGCAGGGAACAAAGAACACTGAAGCTTTCTTT
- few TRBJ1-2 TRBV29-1 CSALTGTSYGYTF TGCAGCGCACTGACAGGAACCTCCTATGGCTACACCTTC
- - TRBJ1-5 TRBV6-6 CASSYSVLGGGQPQHF TGTGCCAGCAGTTACTCAGTATTGGGGGGAGGTCAGCCCCAGCATTTT
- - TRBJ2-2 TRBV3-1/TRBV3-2 CASSPTGELFF TGTGCCAGCAGCCCAACCGGGGAGCTGTTTTTT
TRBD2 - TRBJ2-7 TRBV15 CATSSGTSGSYEQYF TGTGCCACCAGCTCCGGGACTAGCGGCTCCTACGAGCAGTACTTC
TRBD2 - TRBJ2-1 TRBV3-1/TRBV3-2 CASSLLAGGNNEQFF TGTGCCAGCAGCCTTTTAGCGGGGGGGAACAATGAGCAGTTCTTC
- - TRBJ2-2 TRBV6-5 CASTGGQETGELFF TGTGCCAGCACAGGGGGGCAAGAAACCGGGGAGCTGTTTTTT
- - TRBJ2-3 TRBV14 CASSAASTDTQYF TGTGCCAGCAGCGCGGCTAGCACAGATACGCAGTATTTT
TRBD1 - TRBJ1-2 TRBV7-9 CASSTGQGEHYGYTF TGTGCCAGCAGCACAGGACAGGGAGAGCACTATGGCTACACCTTC
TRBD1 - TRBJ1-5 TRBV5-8 CASSLYRGVWNQPQHF TGTGCCAGCAGCTTATACAGGGGTGTGTGGAATCAGCCCCAGCATTTT
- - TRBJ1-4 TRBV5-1 CASSSQQEGKLFF TGCGCCAGCAGCTCACAACAGGAGGGAAAACTGTTTTTT
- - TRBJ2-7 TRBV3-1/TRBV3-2 CASSQAGTNYEQYF TGTGCCAGCAGCCAAGCGGGGACAAACTACGAGCAGTACTTC
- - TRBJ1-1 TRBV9 CASSVGGEAEAFF TGTGCCAGCAGCGTAGGGGGGGAAGCTGAAGCTTTCTTT
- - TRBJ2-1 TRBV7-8 CASSLDLLGRNEQFF TGTGCCAGCAGCTTAGACCTACTAGGACGCAATGAGCAGTTCTTC
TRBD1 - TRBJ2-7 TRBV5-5 CASRQTGGTSYEQYF TGTGCCAGCAGGCAGACAGGGGGGACGTCCTACGAGCAGTACTTC
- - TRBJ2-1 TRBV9 CASSPELVTNNEQFF TGTGCCAGCAGCCCCGAACTAGTCACGAACAATGAGCAGTTCTTC
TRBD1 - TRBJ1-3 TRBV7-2 CASSIRDRGSGNTIYF TGTGCCAGCAGCATTCGGGACAGGGGGTCTGGAAACACCATATATTTT
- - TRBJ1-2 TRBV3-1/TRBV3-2 CASSHPQGIGYTF TGTGCCAGCAGCCACCCACAGGGCATCGGCTACACCTTC
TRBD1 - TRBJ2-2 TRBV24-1 CATSDSATGWNTGELFF TGTGCCACCAGTGATTCGGCGACAGGGTGGAACACCGGGGAGCTGTTTTTT
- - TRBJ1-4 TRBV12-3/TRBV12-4 CASSPRGEKLFF TGTGCCAGCAGCCCCCGAGGTGAAAAACTGTTTTTT
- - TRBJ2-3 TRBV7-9 CAAMGARFYTDTQYF TGTGCCGCAATGGGAGCACGCTTCTACACAGATACGCAGTATTTT
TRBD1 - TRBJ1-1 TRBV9 CASSGNRGGAFF TGTGCCAGCAGCGGGAACAGGGGTGGGGCTTTCTTT
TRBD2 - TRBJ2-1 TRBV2 CASKATSGVYNEQFF TGTGCCAGCAAGGCGACTAGCGGGGTATACAATGAGCAGTTCTTC
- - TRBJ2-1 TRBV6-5 CASDPAWGVNEQFF TGTGCCAGCGATCCCGCCTGGGGAGTAAATGAGCAGTTCTTC
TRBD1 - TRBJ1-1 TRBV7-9 CASRAGQGIIMNTEAFF TGTGCCAGCAGAGCCGGACAGGGGATAATAATGAACACTGAAGCTTTCTTT
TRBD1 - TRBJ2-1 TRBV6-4 CASSDSYRGFYNEQFF TGTGCCAGCAGTGACTCTTACAGGGGGTTTTACAATGAGCAGTTCTTC
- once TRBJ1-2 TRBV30 CAWSNSNYGYTF TGTGCCTGGTCAAACAGTAACTATGGCTACACCTTC
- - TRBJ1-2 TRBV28 CASSPARSGGYTF TGTGCCAGCAGTCCCGCGAGGTCTGGTGGCTACACCTTC
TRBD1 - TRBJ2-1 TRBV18 CASSLDRGNEQFF TGTGCCAGCTCACTAGACAGGGGTAATGAGCAGTTCTTC
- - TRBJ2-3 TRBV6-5 CASQRGGQVDTQYF TGTGCCAGCCAAAGGGGGGGGCAGGTAGATACGCAGTATTTT
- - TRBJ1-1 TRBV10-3 CAISEAENTEAFF TGTGCCATCAGTGAGGCAGAGAACACTGAAGCTTTCTTT
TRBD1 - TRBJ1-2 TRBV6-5 CASRRQGGNYGYTF TGTGCCAGCAGAAGACAGGGAGGTAACTATGGCTACACCTTC
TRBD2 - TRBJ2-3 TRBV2 CASSPLASGGSTDTQYF TGTGCCAGCAGTCCCTTAGCTAGCGGGGGGAGCACAGATACGCAGTATTTT
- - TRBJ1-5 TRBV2 CASRQGGQPQHF TGTGCCAGCAGGCAGGGTGGCCAGCCCCAGCATTTT
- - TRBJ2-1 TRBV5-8 CASSSGQYNEQFF TGTGCCAGCAGCTCGGGACAATACAATGAGCAGTTCTTC
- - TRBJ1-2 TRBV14 CASSAAVNYGYTF TGTGCCAGCAGCGCGGCGGTGAACTATGGCTACACCTTC
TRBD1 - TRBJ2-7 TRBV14 CASSQARGQGYEQYF TGTGCCAGCAGCCAAGCGAGGGGACAGGGCTACGAGCAGTACTTC
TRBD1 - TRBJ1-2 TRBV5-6 CASSLLDRAWGYTF TGTGCCAGCAGCTTATTAGACAGGGCCTGGGGCTACACCTTC
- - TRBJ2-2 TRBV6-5 CASREGVTGELFF TGTGCCAGCAGGGAGGGAGTCACCGGGGAGCTGTTTTTT
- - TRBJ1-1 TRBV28 CASSLFRAEAFF TGTGCCAGCAGTTTATTCAGGGCTGAAGCTTTCTTT
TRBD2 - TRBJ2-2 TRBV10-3 CAISDPTAGGNTGELFF TGTGCCATCAGTGACCCTACAGCGGGGGGGAACACCGGGGAGCTGTTTTTT
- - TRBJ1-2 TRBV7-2 CASSTPGLFWGYTF TGTGCCAGCAGCACCCCGGGACTTTTCTGGGGCTACACCTTC
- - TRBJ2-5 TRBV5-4 CASSLWERETQYF TGTGCCAGCAGCTTGTGGGAGAGAGAGACCCAGTACTTC